This entry lists 8 T cell receptor beta chains sequenced from one sample in a study of T cells expressing NK-cell markers (dated by TCRdb to about 2020). Library creation used 5' RACE. TCRdb shows the sequencer as Illumina HiSeq 2000. TCRdb reprocessed the reads; each CDR3 protein sequence makes one entry, and DNA is unavailable. The sample table includes around 100,000 distinct CDR3 sequences. The ten most abundant clones make up approximately 17% of the sample. Sequenced sample: blood T cells: a sorted CD56 or NKG2C T cell subset, CD4+ or CD8+ T cells, or bulk PBMC T cells (not recorded which). The source of these receptors is a woman aged 18 to 75 in good health.

V gene TRBV4-2 combines with J gene TRBJ2-2; TCRdb's D gene call, TRBD1, goes unchecked for lack of DNA. The CDR3 is 15 amino acids. The V gene's germline CDR1 is LGHNA and CDR2 YNFKEQ. This CDR3 is CASSQEGRESGELFF.

The chain links TRBV5-1 to TRBJ2-2; TCRdb selects TRBD2, and the lack of DNA leaves this call unchecked. In germline, CDR1 is SGHRS, CDR2 YFSETQ. The CDR3 runs to 13 residues. The CDR3 spells CASSGREVGELFF.

The rearrangement joins TRBV3-1 to TRBJ2-1; TCRdb names TRBD2, which stays unverified in the absence of DNA. This CDR3 is built from 17 residues. Germline V lookup: CDR1 LGHDT, CDR2 YNNKEL (reference sequence). The CDR3 here is CASSPPGLAVPGDEQFF.

The chain has TRBV7-9 and TRBJ2-3; TCRdb designates TRBD2, a call that cannot be tested without DNA. This CDR3 comprises 17 residues. Looked up from germline, CDR1 is SEHNR and CDR2 is FQNEAQ (reference sequence). The CDR3 sequence is CASSFPTSGDLTDTQYF.

The chain uses TRBV19 and TRBJ2-1; no DNA is available, so the TRBD2 call from TCRdb remains unchecked. There are 17 residues in the CDR3. Germline V gene sequence: CDR1 LNHDA, CDR2 SQIVND (reference sequence). The CDR3 loop is CASSIGEGPYSYNEQFF.

The chain couples TRBV7-6 to TRBJ2-1; absent DNA, TCRdb's TRBD1 call cannot be checked. The CDR3 covers 15 residues. Germline V CDR1 and CDR2: SGHVS, FNYEAQ. The CDR3: CASSSSGPEVREQFF.

The V gene is TRBV20-1, the J gene TRBJ2-7; TCRdb's D gene call, TRBD1, goes unchecked for lack of DNA. The germline V gene encodes CDR1 DFQATT and CDR2 SNEGSKA (reference sequence). CDR3 length equals 13 residues. The chain's CDR3 is CSARSQGNYEQYF.

The rearrangement uses TRBV28 and TRBJ2-7. This CDR3 is built from 11 residues. The germline V gene has CDR1 MDHEN and CDR2 SYDVKM. The CDR3 sequence is CASSLTDEQYF.